The rows below give T cell receptor beta chains drawn from one sample of a study of CD8+ T cells in alopecia areata. Only in-frame clones appear in the TCRdb table, and some are missing; sequencing was by immunoSEQ multiplex PCR. The sample includes 150,000 or so clones, around 58% of them seen just once. This sample comprised CD4+ T cells sorted from blood, obtained at week 56, from a patient treated with tofacitinib. Every receptor here comes from a human donor with alopecia areata. CDR3s include the opening cysteine and the closing phenylalanine or tryptophan. Each record gives: V gene, J gene, clone size, D gene, CDR3 DNA, CDR3 protein. D genes are given only for firm matches. For some rows the clone size is stated as once, few or many, or as a class when expanded; others skip it.

TRBV5-6	TRBJ1-2	NA	TRBD1	TGTGCCAGCAGCTTGGCCTACGGGGGACAGGGCTATGGCTACACCTTC	CASSLAYGGQGYGYTF
TRBV10-3	TRBJ1-5	NA	TRBD1	TGTGCCATCAGTCGGGACAGTTATAGCAATCAGCCCCAGCATTTT	CAISRDSYSNQPQHF
TRBV13	TRBJ1-2	NA	TRBD1	TGTGCCAGCAGCTTAGGACAGGGGGCCTTAACAGGCTACACCTTC	CASSLGQGALTGYTF
TRBV27	TRBJ2-7	NA	TRBD2	TGTGCCAGCAGCCTCGGGACTAGCGGATCCTACGGGCAGTACTTC	CASSLGTSGSYGQYF
TRBV30	TRBJ2-3	NA	TRBD2	TGTGCCTGGAGTAAGACTAGCGGGGGGATCACAGATACGCAGTATTTT	CAWSKTSGGITDTQYF
TRBV29-1	TRBJ1-2	few	TRBD1	TGCAGCGTTCGACAGGGCCTCCCTCTATATGGCTACACCTTC	CSVRQGLPLYGYTF
TRBV5-1	TRBJ2-3	NA	NA	TGCGCCAGCAGCCCGGACGTGGGCACAGATACGCAGTATTTT	CASSPDVGTDTQYF
TRBV29-1	TRBJ2-5	NA	NA	TGCAGCGCCGTACCTTGGGCGGGGAAACAAGAGACCCAGTACTTC	CSAVPWAGKQETQYF
TRBV11-3	TRBJ1-2	NA	TRBD1	TGTGCCAGCAGCTTAGCCGGGACAGATGGGTATCCGGGCTACACCTTC	CASSLAGTDGYPGYTF
TRBV29-1	TRBJ1-3	NA	NA	TGCAGCGTAGAGGGGACACTCTCTGGAAACACCATATATTTT	CSVEGTLSGNTIYF
TRBV7-9	TRBJ2-6	NA	TRBD1	TGTGCCAGCAGCGCCACAGGGGGAGGATCGGACGTCCTGACTTTC	CASSATGGGSDVLTF
TRBV30	TRBJ1-1	NA	NA	TGTGCCTGGAGTGTTGGTAGCCTTGGGGAAGCTTTCTTT	CAWSVGSLGEAFF
TRBV9	TRBJ2-5	NA	TRBD1	TGTGCCAGCAGCCCAGCGACAGGGGGGATGGAGACCCAGTACTTC	CASSPATGGMETQYF
TRBV5-1	TRBJ2-6	NA	NA	TGCGCCAGCAGTCAAACACAGGCCTCTGGGGCCAACGTCCTGACTTTC	CASSQTQASGANVLTF
TRBV15	TRBJ1-6	NA	TRBD1	TGTGCCACCAGCAGAGGACAGGGACGTAATTCACCCCTCCACTTT	CATSRGQGRNSPLHF
TRBV5-6	TRBJ2-6	NA	NA	TGTGCCAGCAGCTGGGACATCTCTGGGGCCAACGTCCTGACTTTC	CASSWDISGANVLTF
TRBV5-4	TRBJ2-1	many	TRBD1	TGTGCCAGCAGCAAGAGGGACAGCTACAATGAGCAGTTCTTC	CASSKRDSYNEQFF
TRBV25-1	TRBJ2-1	NA	NA	TGTGCCAGCAGTGCCCCGGGACCGTCCTACAATGAGCAGTTCTTC	CASSAPGPSYNEQFF
TRBV5-6	TRBJ2-7	NA	NA	TGTGCCAGCAGCCGTGGGACAAGGGGGTACGAGCAGTACTTC	CASSRGTRGYEQYF
TRBV28	TRBJ1-2	NA	NA	TGTGCCAGCAGTACTGATACTAGAGACTACACCTTC	CASSTDTRDYTF
TRBV2	TRBJ2-7	NA	NA	TGTGCCAGCAGTGAACGGGGGTACAGCTACGAGCAGTACTTC	CASSERGYSYEQYF
TRBV28	TRBJ1-2	NA	TRBD1	TGTGCCACAGTCCTAACAGGGGGCTATGGCTACACCTTC	CATVLTGGYGYTF
TRBV2	TRBJ1-1	NA	NA	TGTGCCAGCAAAGGACGGTCGAACACTGAAGCTTTCTTT	CASKGRSNTEAFF
TRBV27	TRBJ2-5	many	TRBD1	TGTGCCAGCGCTAGGGGGACAGGGGGCGTAGAGACCCAGTACTTC	CASARGTGGVETQYF
TRBV7-3	TRBJ2-1	NA	NA	TGTGCCAGCAGCCTAGACGGGAGCTCCTACAATGAGCAGTTCTTC	CASSLDGSSYNEQFF
TRBV5-1	TRBJ2-7	NA	TRBD1	TGCGCCAGCAGCTTGGGGGACAGGTTGGTGGACGAGCAGTACTTC	CASSLGDRLVDEQYF
TRBV6-5	TRBJ1-5	NA	NA	TGTGCCAGCAGTTACCGGCAGTTTAGCAATCAGCCCCAGCATTTT	CASSYRQFSNQPQHF
TRBV14	TRBJ1-2	few	NA	TGTGCCAGCAGCCCACAGGTTCAGGAAGGCTACACCTTC	CASSPQVQEGYTF
TRBV7-2	TRBJ2-1	NA	NA	TGTGCCAGCAGCTTATCGTCCGGGACCCACAATGAGCAGTTCTTC	CASSLSSGTHNEQFF
TRBV21-1	TRBJ2-2	NA	NA	TGTGCCGGCTTCCGATTGGGGAACACCGGGGAGCTGTTTTTT	CAGFRLGNTGELFF
TRBV2	TRBJ2-3	NA	TRBD2	TGTGCCAGCAGAGATAGCGGGGGGATCACAGATACGCAGTATTTT	CASRDSGGITDTQYF
TRBV29-1	TRBJ1-1	few	TRBD1	TGCAGCGTTGAAAAGAGGACAGGGAGGAACACTGAAGCTTTCTTT	CSVEKRTGRNTEAFF
TRBV4-1	TRBJ2-5	NA	TRBD2	TGCGCCAGCAGTCAAGAAGCTAGCGGGGGGGCCTTGGAGACCCAGTACTTC	CASSQEASGGALETQYF
TRBV29-1	TRBJ2-5	NA	NA	TGCAGCGTTGATGAGACTACTCAAGAGACCCAGTACTTC	CSVDETTQETQYF
TRBV29-1	TRBJ1-1	NA	NA	TGCAGCGTTGGCAGAAGACTCTACACTGAAGCTTTCTTT	CSVGRRLYTEAFF
TRBV19	TRBJ2-3	many	NA	TGTGCCAGTAGAAGCGGTTCGGCAGGGCGGACAGATACGCAGTATTTT	CASRSGSAGRTDTQYF
TRBV29-1	TRBJ2-7	few	NA	TGCAGCGTAGGGGACCCCGCTTTCGCATACGAGCAGTACTTC	CSVGDPAFAYEQYF
TRBV27	TRBJ1-2	NA	NA	TGTGCCAGCAGGACAGGTCAATATGGCTACACCTTC	CASRTGQYGYTF
TRBV9	TRBJ1-1	NA	NA	TGTGCCAGCAGGATCATGTCAGGGGCCTACACTGAAGCTTTCTTT	CASRIMSGAYTEAFF
TRBV5-1	TRBJ2-1	NA	NA	TGCGCCAGCAGCCCGGGCGACAACTCCTACAATGAGCAGTTCTTC	CASSPGDNSYNEQFF
TRBV5-4	TRBJ2-1	NA	NA	TGTGCCAGCAGCTTTCAGGGGTACTACAATGAGCAGTTCTTC	CASSFQGYYNEQFF
TRBV19	TRBJ1-1	NA	NA	TGTGCCAGTAAGTTTACGGGCAGGAACACTGAAGCTTTCTTT	CASKFTGRNTEAFF